Shown below are 32 T cell receptor beta chains from a single sample sequenced in a study of T-cell memory formation after mild COVID-19. TCRdb redid the calling of the 5' RACE reads with MiXCR, one entry per CDR3 protein. Counted here are approximately 150,000 distinct CDR3 sequences, 19% occurring once; the ten biggest clones make up around 2.5%. The sample comprised PBMCs or a T cell subset sorted from them (not recorded which). All receptors derive from an adult woman who had mild COVID-19 (a few samples of this study predate the infection). Cell type and time point are not known.

The V call is TRBV5-4, the J call TRBJ1-2; D unresolved. V was shortened by 4 bases and J by 4 bases, with 17 bases between the two germline ends. This CDR3 region has 15 residues. Germline-derived CDR1 and CDR2 are SGHNT and YYREEE (reference sequence). The CDR3 nucleotides read TGTGCCAGCAGCCGAAGTTCGGGCCAAGGCTATGGCTACACCTTC. It encodes CASSRSSGQGYGYTF.

The gene calls are TRBV29-1 and TRBJ2-7, with D possibly matching TRBD1 (5 bases). Germline V CDR1 and CDR2: SQVTM, ANQGSEA. The CDR3 is 15 amino acids. The V end lost 0 bases, the J end lost 0 bases, and 12 bases lay between the germline ends. The CDR3 sequence: CSVEDLAGNSYEQYF. The CDR3 DNA reads as TGCAGCGTTGAAGATTTGGCAGGGAACTCCTACGAGCAGTACTTC.

This chain uses TRBV7-8 with TRBJ1-2; D is possibly TRBD1 (5 bases). The CDR3 totals 16 residues. CDR1 and CDR2 from the germline V gene are SGHVS and FQNEAQ. V lost 5 bases, J lost 0 bases, and 16 bases lay in between. CDR3 sequence: CASSLGQAWANYGYTF. The CDR3 bases are TGTGCCAGCAGCCTCGGACAAGCCTGGGCTAACTATGGCTACACCTTC.

This clonotype occurred many times. This chain uses TRBV5-1 with TRBJ1-5, with TRBD1 as a possible D gene (5 bases). Germline V CDR1 and CDR2: SGHRS, YFSETQ. This CDR3 has 14 amino acids. Trimming took 4 bases from V and 4 from J, leaving 12 bases between them. Here the CDR3 reads CASSLGGGNQPQHF. CDR3 in DNA: TGCGCCAGCAGCCTGGGTGGGGGGAATCAGCCCCAGCATTTT.

This clonotype was counted at least ten times. The chain combines TRBV6-5 with TRBJ2-5; 10 bases align to TRBD1. V gave up 0 bases and J gave up 5 bases; unmatched junction bases: 9. Germline CDR1 and CDR2: MNHEY and SVGAGI. This CDR3 spans 17 amino acids. This CDR3 is CASSYSWAGTGAETQYF. CDR3 coding DNA: TGTGCCAGCAGTTACTCGTGGGCCGGGACAGGGGCGGAGACCCAGTACTTC.

The V and J genes are TRBV24-1 and TRBJ1-1, with a weak D call TRBD1 (6 bases). Per the germline V gene, CDR1 is KGHDR and CDR2 is SFDVKD. V gave up 7 bases and J gave up 1 base, with 12 bases separating them. The CDR3 is 14 amino acids. CDR3: CATRDSITNTEAFF. CDR3 coding DNA: TGTGCCACCAGGGACAGCATAACGAACACTGAAGCTTTCTTT.

This clonotype was found a few times. V gene TRBV5-1 combines with J gene TRBJ2-1; D is ambiguous. Trimming shortened V by 4 bases and J by 6 bases, and 23 bases separated the two germline ends. The CDR3 is made up of 17 amino acids. Germline CDR1 reads SGHRS; CDR2 reads YFSETQ. The CDR3 protein is CASSGPLSRTSGNEQFF. CDR3 bases: TGCGCCAGCAGCGGCCCTCTCTCGCGTACCTCCGGCAATGAGCAGTTCTTC.

This clonotype occurred a few times. The chain carries TRBV7-9 and TRBJ2-5, with D tentatively TRBD2 (5 bases). V gave up 4 bases and J gave up 7 bases, with 13 bases separating them. CDR3 length: 13 residues. Per the germline V gene, CDR1 is SEHNR and CDR2 is FQNEAQ (reference sequence). This chain's CDR3 is CASSWTQARTQYF. The CDR3 DNA is TGTGCCAGCAGCTGGACTCAAGCCAGGACCCAGTACTTC.

This clonotype was observed a few times. The chain recombines TRBV5-1 with TRBJ2-7; no clear D. Looked up from germline, CDR1 is SGHRS and CDR2 is YFSETQ. Trimming took 6 bases from V and 9 from J, leaving 13 bases between them. The CDR3 loop spans 11 amino acids. CDR3 residues: CASTSGVVQYF. In nucleotides, the CDR3 is TGCGCCAGCACCAGTGGGGTCGTGCAGTACTTC.

This clonotype has a count of ten or more. The rearrangement links TRBV20-1 to TRBJ1-2; D gene unclear. Trimming removed 1 base at V and 0 bases at J, with 0 bases between. The germline V gene encodes CDR1 DFQATT and CDR2 SNEGSKA (reference sequence). The CDR3 length is 11 residues. The CDR3 loop reads CSARANYGYTF. The CDR3 DNA reads TGCAGTGCTAGAGCTAACTATGGCTACACCTTC.

This clonotype has a handful of counts. The genes are TRBV7-8 and TRBJ2-6, with D uncertain. CDR1 is SGHVS and CDR2 is FQNEAQ in the germline V gene. The CDR3 consists of 16 residues. The V end was cut by 1 base, the J end by 1 base, with 8 bases between. In nucleotides, the CDR3 is TGTGCCAGCAGCTTAGTGTTGGGGTCTGGGGCCAACGTCCTGACTTTC. It encodes CASSLVLGSGANVLTF.

V is TRBV6-5 and J is TRBJ2-3; D is perhaps TRBD1 (6 bases). Germline loops: CDR1 MNHEY, CDR2 SVGAGI. V was trimmed by 2 bases and J by 6 bases, leaving 12 bases between them. This CDR3 comprises 14 residues. CDR3 nucleotides: TGTGCCAGCAGTTACCGTAGGGGGTTGGATACGCAGTATTTT. Encoded protein: CASSYRRGLDTQYF.

A few counts support this clonotype. The chain links TRBV29-1 to TRBJ2-2, with D maybe TRBD2 (7 bases). Trimming removed 0 bases from V and 0 bases from J, with 11 bases in between. This CDR3 contains 16 residues. CDR1 and CDR2 (germline): SQVTM, ANQGSEA. The CDR3 DNA is TGCAGCGTTGAAGAAGGGGGGGTGACGAACACCGGGGAGCTGTTTTTT. Translating it yields CSVEEGGVTNTGELFF.

The chain is built from TRBV29-1 and TRBJ1-2; TRBD1 is a possible D gene (6 bases). Germline CDR1 reads SQVTM; CDR2 reads ANQGSEA. The CDR3 has 14 amino acids. Trimming removed 5 bases at V and 4 bases at J, with 17 bases between. The CDR3 is CSVQVTQGSYGYTF. CDR3 DNA: TGCAGCGTTCAAGTGACACAGGGTTCCTATGGCTACACCTTC.

V and J are TRBV18 and TRBJ2-6; D remains ambiguous. Trimming left V 2 bases short and J 1 base short, with 6 bases between. Germline V gene lookup returns CDR1 KGHSH and CDR2 LQKENI. The CDR3 has 15 residues. CDR3 nucleotides: TGTGCCAGCTCACCAACCAGGTCTGGGGCCAACGTCCTGACTTTC. The encoded protein is CASSPTRSGANVLTF.

This clonotype has a count of ten or more. The V call is TRBV6-5, the J call TRBJ2-1; D is ambiguous. The V end lost 5 bases, the J end lost 5 bases, and 16 bases lay between the germline ends. The CDR3 runs 15 residues. CDR1 and CDR2 (germline): MNHEY, SVGAGI. CDR3 in amino acids: CASSRSWNKDNEQFF. The CDR3 bases are TGTGCCAGCAGTCGCTCGTGGAATAAGGACAATGAGCAGTTCTTC.

The chain recombines TRBV9 with TRBJ2-3; D gene uncertain. This CDR3 region has 13 residues. Trimming left V 3 bases short and J 5 bases short, with 10 bases between. CDR1 SGDLS and CDR2 YYNGEE come from the germline V gene. CDR3 region: CASSATPGDTQYF. The CDR3, as DNA: TGTGCCAGCAGCGCGACCCCGGGAGATACGCAGTATTTT.

The sample holds a few counts of this clonotype. The chain combines TRBV29-1 with TRBJ2-1; 7 positions agree with TRBD1. CDR3 size: 13 residues. J gave up 5 bases and V 6 bases, and 7 bases lay outside the gene matches. The germline V gene has CDR1 SQVTM and CDR2 ANQGSEA. Here the CDR3 DNA reads TGCAGCGTCCTGACAGGGTCGGACAATGAGCAGTTCTTC. Translating gives CSVLTGSDNEQFF.

The chain uses TRBV5-1 and TRBJ2-3; D may correspond to TRBD1 or TRBD2 (5 bases each). The CDR3 has 15 residues. Germline V CDR1 and CDR2: SGHRS, YFSETQ. Trimming shortened V by 0 bases and J by 1 base, and 9 bases separated the two germline ends. CDR3 nucleotide sequence: TGCGCCAGCAGCTTGGGAGGGGACCGCACAGATACGCAGTATTTT. It encodes CASSLGGDRTDTQYF.

This clonotype came up a few times. This sequence joins TRBV7-8 and TRBJ1-2; 7 nucleotides agree with TRBD1. The ends lost 1 base at V and 5 bases at J; junction bases unmatched: 1. Germline V gene sequence: CDR1 SGHVS, CDR2 FQNEAQ. This CDR3 is built from 13 residues. Written as DNA, the CDR3 is TGTGCCAGCAGCTTAGAACAGGGGTATGGCTACACCTTC. Residues: CASSLEQGYGYTF.

The rearrangement joins TRBV7-3 to TRBJ1-1, with D hard to call. The CDR3 length is 11 residues. Germline V gene sequence: CDR1 SGHTA, CDR2 FQGTGA. V lost 8 bases and J 4 bases, leaving 8 bases between the germline ends. The CDR3, as DNA: TGTGCCAGCTCGAAGGGCACTGAAGCTTTCTTT. Protein product: CASSKGTEAFF.

This clonotype came up a few times. The genes are TRBV12-3 or TRBV12-4 and TRBJ1-2, with a possible D match to TRBD1 (5 bases). There are 13 residues in the CDR3. Trimming stripped 6 bases from V and 5 bases from J, with 13 bases between. The CDR3 region has the DNA TGTGCCAGCAGCGACGACAGTCGGTATGGCTACACCTTC. Its protein product is CASSDDSRYGYTF.

CDR3 in DNA: TGTGCCATCAGTGTGGGACAGGGGCGGTACGAGCAGTACTTC. It is translated as CAISVGQGRYEQYF. The chain combines TRBV10-3 with TRBJ2-7; 10 nucleotides agree with TRBD1. Germline V gene lookup returns CDR1 ENHRY and CDR2 SYGVKD. With 4 bases clipped from V and 4 bases from J, the junction kept 4 bases outside the gene matches. The CDR3 runs 14 residues.

The sample holds a few counts of this clonotype. V is TRBV7-9 and J is TRBJ2-3, with 9 positions matching TRBD1. V lost 4 bases and J lost 0; bases outside the gene matches: 8. The germline V gene has CDR1 SEHNR and CDR2 FQNEAQ (reference sequence). CDR3 length equals 17 residues. As DNA, the CDR3 is TGTGCCAGCAGCTCCGGCAAACAGGGGGCCAGCACAGATACGCAGTATTTT. It codes for CASSSGKQGASTDTQYF.

This clonotype was found a few times. This chain connects TRBV12-3 or TRBV12-4 to TRBJ2-2; 7 bases agree with TRBD1. V dropped 6 bases and J dropped 4; count of bases not matched to a gene: 5. There are 14 residues in the CDR3. In DNA form, the CDR3 reads TGTGCCAGCAGGAGGGGGCTTAGCACCGGGGAGCTGTTTTTT. It translates to CASRRGLSTGELFF.

This clonotype was counted only a few times. This chain links TRBV14 with TRBJ2-5; D is perhaps TRBD1 or TRBD2 (5 bases each). This CDR3 has 14 amino acids. V lost 5 bases to trimming and J lost 5 bases, with 15 bases between them. Germline V gives CDR1 SGHDN, CDR2 FVKESK. The CDR3 protein is CASSTDSQRETQYF. In nucleotides, the CDR3 is TGTGCCAGCAGCACAGACAGTCAGCGGGAGACCCAGTACTTC.

This clonotype was picked up a small number of times. The chain combines TRBV3-1 with TRBJ1-2; tentative D call: TRBD1 (5 bases). The germline V gene has CDR1 LGHDT and CDR2 YNNKEL (reference sequence). The V end was cut by 0 bases, the J end by 8 bases, with 10 bases between. The CDR3 is made up of 13 amino acids. The CDR3 sequence: CASSQDWQGGYTF. DNA of the CDR3: TGTGCCAGCAGCCAAGATTGGCAGGGCGGCTACACCTTC.

For this clonotype: Its ends do not fully match the called genes, so a read error is possible. This chain uses TRBV5-1 with TRBJ2-3, with TRBD1 identical over 10 bases. CDR1 is SGHRS and CDR2 is YFSETQ in the germline V gene. The CDR3 covers 16 residues. The CDR3 coding sequence is TGCGCCAGCACCTTGACCCCGGGACAGGGGACAAATACGCAGTATTTT. It yields the protein CASTLTPGQGTNTQYF.

CDR3 amino acids: CASSEYGVRGGYTF. The CDR3, as DNA: TGTGCCAGCAGTGAATATGGTGTCAGGGGTGGCTACACCTTC. The rearrangement joins TRBV25-1 to TRBJ1-2; D might be TRBD1 (6 bases). V was cut by 0 bases and J by 7 bases, with 12 bases left in between. Germline CDR1 reads MGHDK; CDR2 reads SYGVNS. The CDR3 is made up of 14 amino acids.

The V and J genes are TRBV4-2 and TRBJ1-1; D not certain. The CDR3 runs 14 residues. The germline gives CDR1 LGHNA, CDR2 YNFKEQ. Trimming left V 0 bases short and J 4 bases short, with 9 bases between. The CDR3 reads CASSQDPQRTEAFF. CDR3 nucleotides: TGTGCCAGCAGCCAAGACCCACAGCGCACTGAAGCTTTCTTT.

This rearrangement joins TRBV5-5 to TRBJ1-1, with D possibly matching TRBD1 (6 bases). The germline V gene encodes CDR1 SGHKS and CDR2 YYEKEE (reference sequence). The CDR3 contains 14 residues. Trimming cost V 1 base and J 5 bases, with 12 bases left between them. The CDR3 region is CASSLPGARTEAFF. As DNA, the CDR3 is TGTGCCAGCAGCTTGCCGGGGGCGCGGACTGAAGCTTTCTTT.

The CDR3 reads CASSFRGRYEQYF. The DNA for the CDR3 is TGTGCCAGCAGTTTCCGGGGGCGTTACGAGCAGTACTTC. V and J are TRBV12-3 or TRBV12-4 and TRBJ2-7; D could derive from TRBD1 or TRBD2 (6 bases each). The germline V and J ends were trimmed by 3 bases and 4 bases, with 10 bases remaining between them. The CDR3 length is 13 residues.